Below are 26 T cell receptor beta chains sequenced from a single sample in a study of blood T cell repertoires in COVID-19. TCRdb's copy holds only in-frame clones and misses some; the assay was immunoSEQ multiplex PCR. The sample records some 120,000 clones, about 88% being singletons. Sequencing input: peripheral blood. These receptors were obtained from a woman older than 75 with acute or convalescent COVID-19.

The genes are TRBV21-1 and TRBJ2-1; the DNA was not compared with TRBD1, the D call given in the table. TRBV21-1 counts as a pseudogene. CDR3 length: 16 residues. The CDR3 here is CASSKHLGDSYNEQFF. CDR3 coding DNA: TGTGCCAGCAGCAAGCATCTAGGGGACTCCTACAATGAGCAGTTCTTC.

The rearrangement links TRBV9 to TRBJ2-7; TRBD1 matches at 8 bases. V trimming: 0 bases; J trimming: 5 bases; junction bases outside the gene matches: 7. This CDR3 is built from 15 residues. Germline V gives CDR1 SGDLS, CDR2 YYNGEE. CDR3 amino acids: CASSVGSKQGDEQYF. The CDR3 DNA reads TGTGCCAGCAGCGTAGGCTCCAAACAGGGGGACGAGCAGTACTTC.

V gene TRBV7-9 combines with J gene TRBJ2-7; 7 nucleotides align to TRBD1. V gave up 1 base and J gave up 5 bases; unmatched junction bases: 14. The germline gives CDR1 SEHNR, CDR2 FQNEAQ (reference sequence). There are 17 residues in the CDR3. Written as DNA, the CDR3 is TGTGCCAGCAGCTTAGGAGGGGGTAGAGGACAGGCCGACGAGCAGTACTTC. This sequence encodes CASSLGGGRGQADEQYF.

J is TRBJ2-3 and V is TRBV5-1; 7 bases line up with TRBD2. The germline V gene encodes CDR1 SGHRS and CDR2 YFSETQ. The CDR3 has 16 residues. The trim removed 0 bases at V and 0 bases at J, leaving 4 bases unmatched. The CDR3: CASSLARELSTDTQYF. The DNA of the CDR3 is TGCGCCAGCAGCTTGGCGCGGGAGCTGAGCACAGATACGCAGTATTTT.

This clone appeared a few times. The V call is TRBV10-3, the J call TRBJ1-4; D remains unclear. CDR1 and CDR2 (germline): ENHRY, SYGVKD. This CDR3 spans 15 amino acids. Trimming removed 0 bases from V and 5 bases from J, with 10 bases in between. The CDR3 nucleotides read TGTGCCATCAGTGAGTCGAGGGCGATAAATGAAAAACTGTTTTTT. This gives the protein CAISESRAINEKLFF.

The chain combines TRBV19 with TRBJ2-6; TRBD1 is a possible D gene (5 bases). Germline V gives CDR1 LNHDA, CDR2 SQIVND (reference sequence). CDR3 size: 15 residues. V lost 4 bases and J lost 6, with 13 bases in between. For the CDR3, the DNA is TGTGCCAGTAGTAAACAAGGGGATCTGGCCAACGTCCTGACTTTC. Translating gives CASSKQGDLANVLTF. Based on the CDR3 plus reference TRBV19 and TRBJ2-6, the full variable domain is DGGITQSPKYLFRKEGQNVTLSCEQNLNHDAMYWYRQDPGQGLRLIYYSQIVNDFQKGDIAEGYSVSREKKESFPLTVTSAQKNPTAFYLCASSKQGDLANVLTFGAGSRLTVL.

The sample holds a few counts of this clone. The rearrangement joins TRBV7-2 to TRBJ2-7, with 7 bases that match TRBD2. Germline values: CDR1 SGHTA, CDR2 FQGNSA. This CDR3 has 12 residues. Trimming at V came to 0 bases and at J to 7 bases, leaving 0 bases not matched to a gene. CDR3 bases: TGTGCCAGCAGCTTAGCGCGGGAGGAGCAGTACTTC. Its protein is CASSLAREEQYF.

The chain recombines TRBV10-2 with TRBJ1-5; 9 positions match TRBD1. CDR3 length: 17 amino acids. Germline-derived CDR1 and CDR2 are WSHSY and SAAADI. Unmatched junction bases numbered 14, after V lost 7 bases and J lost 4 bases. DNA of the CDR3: TGCGCCAGCACCCAAGGGACAGGGTATATTGGGAATCAGCCCCAGCATTTT. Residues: CASTQGTGYIGNQPQHF.

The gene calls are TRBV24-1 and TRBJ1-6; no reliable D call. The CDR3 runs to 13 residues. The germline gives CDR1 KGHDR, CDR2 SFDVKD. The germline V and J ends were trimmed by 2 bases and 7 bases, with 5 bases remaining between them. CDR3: CATSDSRNSPLHF. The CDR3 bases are TGTGCCACCAGTGATTCACGGAATTCACCCCTCCACTTT.

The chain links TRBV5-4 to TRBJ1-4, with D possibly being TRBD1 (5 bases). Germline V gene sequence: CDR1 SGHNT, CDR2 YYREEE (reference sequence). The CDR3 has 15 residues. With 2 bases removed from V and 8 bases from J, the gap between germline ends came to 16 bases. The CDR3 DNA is TGTGCCAGCAGCTTTTCCCCGGGGGTTGGGGAAAAACTGTTTTTT. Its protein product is CASSFSPGVGEKLFF.

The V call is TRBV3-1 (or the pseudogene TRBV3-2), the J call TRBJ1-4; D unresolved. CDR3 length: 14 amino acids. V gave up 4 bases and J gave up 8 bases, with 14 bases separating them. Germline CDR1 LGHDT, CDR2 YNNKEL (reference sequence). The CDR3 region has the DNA TGTGCCAGCAGCCTAAGACTTGGTAGGGAAAAACTGTTTTTT. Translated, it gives CASSLRLGREKLFF.

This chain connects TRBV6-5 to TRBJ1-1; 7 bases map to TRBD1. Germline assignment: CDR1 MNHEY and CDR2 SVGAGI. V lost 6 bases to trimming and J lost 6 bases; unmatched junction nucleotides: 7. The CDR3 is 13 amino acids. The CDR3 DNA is TGTGCCAGCAGCCGACAGGGATTCCCTGAAGCTTTCTTT. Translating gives CASSRQGFPEAFF.

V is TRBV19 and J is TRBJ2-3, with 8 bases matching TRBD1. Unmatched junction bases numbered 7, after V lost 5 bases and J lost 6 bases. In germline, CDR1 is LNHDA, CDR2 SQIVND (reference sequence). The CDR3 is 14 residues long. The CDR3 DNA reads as TGTGCCAGTAGTCGACAGGGGAATGCCGATACGCAGTATTTT. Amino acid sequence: CASSRQGNADTQYF.

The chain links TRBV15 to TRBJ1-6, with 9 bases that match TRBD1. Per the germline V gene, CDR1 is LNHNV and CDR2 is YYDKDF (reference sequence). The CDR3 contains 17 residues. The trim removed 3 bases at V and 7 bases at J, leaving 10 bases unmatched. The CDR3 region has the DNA TGTGCCACCAGCAGGCCTGGGGTTGGGACAGGGAATTCACCCCTCCACTTT. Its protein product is CATSRPGVGTGNSPLHF.

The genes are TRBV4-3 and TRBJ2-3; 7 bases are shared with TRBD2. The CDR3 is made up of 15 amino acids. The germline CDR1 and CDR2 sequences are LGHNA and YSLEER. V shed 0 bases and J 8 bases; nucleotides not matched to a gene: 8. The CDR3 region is CASSQDERGKGTQYF. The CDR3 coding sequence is TGCGCCAGCAGCCAAGATGAGCGGGGTAAGGGTACGCAGTATTTT.

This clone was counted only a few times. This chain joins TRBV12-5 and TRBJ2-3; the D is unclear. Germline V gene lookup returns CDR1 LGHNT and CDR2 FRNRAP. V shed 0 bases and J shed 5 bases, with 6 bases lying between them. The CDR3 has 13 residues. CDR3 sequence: CASGLVPGDTQYF. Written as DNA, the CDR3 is TGTGCTAGTGGTTTGGTACCCGGAGATACGCAGTATTTT.

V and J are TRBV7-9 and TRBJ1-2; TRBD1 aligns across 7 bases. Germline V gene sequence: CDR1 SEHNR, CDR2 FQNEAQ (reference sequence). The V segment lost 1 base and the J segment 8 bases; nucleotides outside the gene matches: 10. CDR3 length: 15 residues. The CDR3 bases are TGTGCCAGCAGCTTAGTTAGGACAGGATCGGACGGCTACACCTTC. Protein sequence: CASSLVRTGSDGYTF.

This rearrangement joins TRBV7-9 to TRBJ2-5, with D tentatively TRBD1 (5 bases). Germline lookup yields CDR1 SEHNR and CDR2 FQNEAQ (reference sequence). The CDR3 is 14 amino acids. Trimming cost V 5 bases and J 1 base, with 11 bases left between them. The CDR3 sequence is CASSRGQFQETQYF. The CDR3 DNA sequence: TGTGCCAGCAGCCGAGGACAATTCCAAGAGACCCAGTACTTC.

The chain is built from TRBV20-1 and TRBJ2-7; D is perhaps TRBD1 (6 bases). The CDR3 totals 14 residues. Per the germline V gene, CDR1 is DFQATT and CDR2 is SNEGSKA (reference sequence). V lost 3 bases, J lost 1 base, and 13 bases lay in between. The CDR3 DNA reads TGCAGTGCTAGTAAACAGGGTGAATCCTACGAGCAGTACTTC. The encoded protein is CSASKQGESYEQYF.

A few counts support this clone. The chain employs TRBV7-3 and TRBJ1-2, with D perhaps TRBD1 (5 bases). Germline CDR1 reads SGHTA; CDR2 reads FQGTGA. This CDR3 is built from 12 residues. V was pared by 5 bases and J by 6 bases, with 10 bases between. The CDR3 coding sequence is TGTGCCAGCAGCCAGGGCTCCGATGGCTACACCTTC. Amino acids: CASSQGSDGYTF.

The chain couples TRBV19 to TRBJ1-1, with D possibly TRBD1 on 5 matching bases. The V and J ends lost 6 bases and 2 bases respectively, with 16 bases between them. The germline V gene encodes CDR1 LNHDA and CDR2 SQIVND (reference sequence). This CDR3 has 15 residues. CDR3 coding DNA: TGTGCCAGTAGAAAGACAGCCCTGGGAAACACTGAAGCTTTCTTT. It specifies CASRKTALGNTEAFF. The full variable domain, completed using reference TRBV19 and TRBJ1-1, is DGGITQSPKYLFRKEGQNVTLSCEQNLNHDAMYWYRQDPGQGLRLIYYSQIVNDFQKGDIAEGYSVSREKKESFPLTVTSAQKNPTAFYLCASRKTALGNTEAFFGQGTRLTVV.

This CDR3 reads CASSEDREYGYTF. The CDR3 bases are TGTGCCAGCAGTGAGGACAGGGAATATGGCTACACCTTC. The chain has TRBV6-1 and TRBJ1-2, with 8 bases that match TRBD1. The CDR3 consists of 13 residues. Germline lookup yields CDR1 MNHNS and CDR2 SASEGT. Trimming at V came to 3 bases and at J to 5 bases, leaving 2 bases not matched to a gene.

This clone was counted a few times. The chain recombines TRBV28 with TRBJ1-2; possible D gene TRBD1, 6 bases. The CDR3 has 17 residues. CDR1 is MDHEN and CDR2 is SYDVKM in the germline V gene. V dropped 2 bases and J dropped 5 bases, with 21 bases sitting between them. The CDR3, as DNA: TGTGCCAGCAGTTTAAACGGTTACCGGGACACCCCTTATGGCTACACCTTC. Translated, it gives CASSLNGYRDTPYGYTF.

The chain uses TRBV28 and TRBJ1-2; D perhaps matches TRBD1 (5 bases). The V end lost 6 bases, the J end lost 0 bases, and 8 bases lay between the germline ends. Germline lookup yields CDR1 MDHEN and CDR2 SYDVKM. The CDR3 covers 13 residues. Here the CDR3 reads CASRGPPNYGYTF. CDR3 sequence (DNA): TGTGCCAGCAGGGGGCCTCCTAACTATGGCTACACCTTC.

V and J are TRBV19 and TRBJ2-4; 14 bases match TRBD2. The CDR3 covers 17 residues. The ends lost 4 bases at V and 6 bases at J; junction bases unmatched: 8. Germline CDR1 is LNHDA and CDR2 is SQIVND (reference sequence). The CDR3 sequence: CASSRGLAGGHGNIQYF. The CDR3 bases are TGTGCCAGTAGTAGAGGACTAGCGGGAGGTCATGGAAACATTCAGTACTTC. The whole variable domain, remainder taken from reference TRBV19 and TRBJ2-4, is DGGITQSPKYLFRKEGQNVTLSCEQNLNHDAMYWYRQDPGQGLRLIYYSQIVNDFQKGDIAEGYSVSREKKESFPLTVTSAQKNPTAFYLCASSRGLAGGHGNIQYFGAGTRLSVL.

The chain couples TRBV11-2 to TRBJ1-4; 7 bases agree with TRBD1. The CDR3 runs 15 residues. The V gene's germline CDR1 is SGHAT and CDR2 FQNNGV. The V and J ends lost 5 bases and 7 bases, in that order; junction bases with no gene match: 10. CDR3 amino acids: CASSRQGEFGEKLFF. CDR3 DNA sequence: TGTGCCAGCAGCAGACAGGGTGAGTTTGGTGAAAAACTGTTTTTT.